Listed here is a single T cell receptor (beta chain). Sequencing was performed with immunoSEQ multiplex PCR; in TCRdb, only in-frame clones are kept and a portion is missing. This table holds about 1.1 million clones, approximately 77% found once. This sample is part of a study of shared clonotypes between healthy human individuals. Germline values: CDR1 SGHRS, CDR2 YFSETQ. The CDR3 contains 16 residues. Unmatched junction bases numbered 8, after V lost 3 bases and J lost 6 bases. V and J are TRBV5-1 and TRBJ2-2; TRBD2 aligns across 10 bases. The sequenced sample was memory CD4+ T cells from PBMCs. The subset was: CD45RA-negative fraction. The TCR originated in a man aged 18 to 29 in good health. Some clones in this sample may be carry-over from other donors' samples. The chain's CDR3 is CASSYLSGGSAGELFF. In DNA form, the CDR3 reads TGCGCCAGCAGCTACCTTAGCGGGGGGTCCGCCGGGGAGCTGTTTTTT.